The next 27 T cell receptor beta chains were all read from a single sample in a study of T cells in Graves' hyperthyroidism and ophthalmopathy. Regions amplified from RNA transcripts were the TCR beta CDR3 regions. The HTBI set primed first-round TCR CDR3 RT-PCR. TCRdb re-called the multiplex PCR reads with MiXCR, one entry per CDR3 protein. The profile covers about 640,000 distinct CDR3 sequences, with 20% appearing a single time and about 34% taken by the ten largest. Sequenced input: blood. Source of these receptors: a man under 40 with Graves' ophthalmopathy.

The chain uses TRBV7-9 and TRBJ2-5; 10 positions agree with TRBD1. This CDR3 comprises 16 residues. V shed 3 bases and J 0 bases; nucleotides not matched to a gene: 4. CDR1 is SEHNR, CDR2 FQNEAQ, per germline (reference sequence). Written as DNA, the CDR3 is TGTGCCAGCAGCTTGAGACAGGGGGCGGACCAAGAGACCCAGTACTTC. Its protein product is CASSLRQGADQETQYF.

The J gene is TRBJ2-2, the V gene TRBV11-2; TRBD2 matches 8 bases. Per germline, CDR1 SGHAT and CDR2 FQNNGV. The V segment lost 8 bases and the J segment 8 bases; nucleotides outside the gene matches: 10. The CDR3 has 14 amino acids. CDR3 nucleotides: TGTGCCAGCGCCCCTGGCGGGAGGTCAGGGGAGCTGTTTTTT. This encodes CASAPGGRSGELFF.

This clonotype turned up a few times. This chain connects TRBV2 to TRBJ1-4; D not certain. The CDR3 is 10 amino acids. Germline V gene sequence: CDR1 SNHLY, CDR2 FYNNEI. The V gene lost 7 bases and the J gene lost 8 bases, with 5 bases spanning the gap. CDR3 residues: CASNGEKLFF. CDR3 in DNA: TGTGCCAGCAATGGCGAAAAACTGTTTTTT.

The V gene is TRBV28, the J gene TRBJ2-7; 13 nucleotides line up with TRBD2. The trim removed 6 bases at V and 3 bases at J, leaving 8 bases unmatched. Germline assignment: CDR1 MDHEN and CDR2 SYDVKM. This CDR3 spans 16 amino acids. CDR3 bases: TGTGCCAGCAGACGATTGGGACTAGCGGGATTCTACGAGCAGTACTTC. This translates into CASRRLGLAGFYEQYF.

The chain is built from TRBV10-3 and TRBJ2-7; the D is unclear. Deletions cut 5 bases from V and 4 bases from J, with 9 bases between. CDR3 length: 12 residues. Germline V lookup: CDR1 ENHRY, CDR2 SYGVKD. In DNA, the CDR3 is TGTGCCATCAGTTTCGGCAAGTACGAGCAGTACTTC. Its protein is CAISFGKYEQYF.

The chain links TRBV7-3 to TRBJ2-1, with TRBD2 identical over 12 bases. CDR3 length: 15 amino acids. V lost 3 bases, J lost 6 bases, and 3 bases stayed unmatched. Germline V CDR1 and CDR2: SGHTA, FQGTGA. CDR3 bases: TGTGCCAGCAGCTTCGAGACTAGCGGGAGCAATGAGCAGTTCTTC. This sequence encodes CASSFETSGSNEQFF.

This clonotype was recorded many times. The V and J genes are TRBV20-1 and TRBJ1-5; D ambiguous. With 3 bases removed from V and 0 bases from J, the gap between germline ends came to 9 bases. Germline CDR1 reads DFQATT; CDR2 reads SNEGSKA (reference sequence). CDR3 length: 14 residues. This CDR3 is CSARARDSNQPQHF. Here the CDR3 DNA reads TGCAGTGCTAGGGCGAGGGATAGCAATCAGCCCCAGCATTTT.

This sequence joins TRBV30 and TRBJ2-1; the D gene is possibly TRBD2 (5 bases). CDR1 is GTSNPN, CDR2 SVGIG, per germline (reference sequence). Trimming left V 3 bases short and J 1 base short, with 16 bases between. CDR3 length equals 16 residues. CDR3 in amino acids: CAWRTRRARSYNEQFF. The DNA of the CDR3 is TGTGCCTGGAGAACTAGAAGGGCGAGGTCCTACAATGAGCAGTTCTTC.

The rearrangement uses TRBV10-2 and TRBJ2-1; D is unresolved. The V gene's germline CDR1 is WSHSY and CDR2 SAAADI. This CDR3 has 17 amino acids. V was cut by 2 bases and J by 0 bases, with 14 bases left in between. In DNA form, the CDR3 reads TGCGCCAGCAGTGAGACTATGGCGTACAGCTCCTACAATGAGCAGTTCTTC. This translates into CASSETMAYSSYNEQFF.

This clonotype was seen once. This chain uses TRBV27 with TRBJ2-2, with TRBD1 matching 10 bases. The CDR3 is made up of 15 amino acids. J lost 7 bases, V lost 2 bases, and 4 bases had no gene match. The V gene's germline CDR1 is MNHEY and CDR2 SMNVEV (reference sequence). The CDR3 DNA is TGTGCCAGCAGTTTAGACAGGGGGCATCGCGGGGAGCTGTTTTTT. Protein product: CASSLDRGHRGELFF.

The table lists this clonotype with a few counts. This chain links TRBV7-6 with TRBJ2-7, with TRBD1 matching 8 bases. Germline CDR1 is SGHVS and CDR2 is FNYEAQ. Trimming at V came to 4 bases and at J to 5 bases, leaving 7 bases not matched to a gene. There are 14 residues in the CDR3. CDR3 bases: TGTGCCAGCAGCTCCGGGACAGGAGTCCACGAGCAGTACTTC. It specifies CASSSGTGVHEQYF.

This clonotype was recorded at least ten times. The chain uses TRBV5-1 and TRBJ1-1; TRBD1 might be the D (5 bases). Trimming left V 6 bases short and J 2 bases short, with 11 bases between. CDR1 and CDR2 (germline): SGHRS, YFSETQ. The CDR3 loop spans 13 amino acids. CDR3 amino acids: CASTRDRNTEAFF. As DNA, the CDR3 is TGCGCCAGCACCCGGGACCGTAACACTGAAGCTTTCTTT.

Of note for this clonotype: Germline and junction disagree at one end, which may indicate a read error. The rearrangement uses TRBV2 and TRBJ2-5; D ambiguous. Per germline, CDR1 SNHLY and CDR2 FYNNEI. CDR3 length: 14 residues. CDR3 loop: CANSGVSSTLGQYF. In DNA form, the CDR3 reads TGTGCCAACAGTGGGGTCAGTTCTACGTTGGGTCAGTACTTC.

This chain uses TRBV27 with TRBJ1-2; 7 nucleotides match TRBD1. From germline, CDR1 is MNHEY and CDR2 SMNVEV (reference sequence). The CDR3 has 17 amino acids. With V trimmed by 2 bases and J by 3 bases, 12 bases remained unmatched. The CDR3 protein is CASSLGRTKGQHYGYTF. The CDR3 DNA reads as TGTGCCAGCAGTTTAGGACGAACCAAGGGACAGCACTATGGCTACACCTTC.

CDR3 protein: CASSQEASGISANEQFF. CDR3 bases: TGCGCCAGCAGCCAAGAGGCTAGCGGGATATCGGCCAATGAGCAGTTCTTC. The chain carries TRBV4-1 and TRBJ2-1, with 9 nucleotides matching TRBD2. The CDR3 is made up of 17 amino acids. V dropped 0 bases and J dropped 6; count of bases not matched to a gene: 9. Germline V gene sequence: CDR1 MGHRA, CDR2 YSYEKL.

V usage is TRBV7-2 and J usage is TRBJ1-6; TRBD1 matches 9 bases. The CDR3 has 17 amino acids. Germline V gene data show CDR1 as SGHTA and CDR2 as FQGNSA. V lost 3 bases and J lost 1; bases outside the gene matches: 4. CDR3 DNA sequence: TGTGCCAGCAGCTTCAGGGACAGGGATTCCTATAATTCACCCCTCCACTTT. This codes for CASSFRDRDSYNSPLHF.

This clonotype was counted only a few times. The chain combines TRBV7-9 with TRBJ1-4, with TRBD1 matching 10 bases. This CDR3 has 14 residues. The ends lost 7 bases at V and 6 bases at J; junction bases unmatched: 5. Germline V CDR1 and CDR2: SEHNR, FQNEAQ (reference sequence). The CDR3 DNA reads as TGTGCCAGCAAGCGACAGGGGGCGGATGAAAAACTGTTTTTT. Encoded protein: CASKRQGADEKLFF.

The chain employs TRBV30 and TRBJ2-7; 12 bases are a match to TRBD2. With the DNA end fitting TRBJ2-1 better, the J assignment may be wrong. This CDR3 comprises 15 residues. Germline assignment: CDR1 GTSNPN and CDR2 SVGIG (reference sequence). DNA for the CDR3: TGTGCCTGGAGTCCCCCTAGCGGGAGGGCCTACGAGCAGTTCTTC. The encoded protein is CAWSPPSGRAYEQFF.

The chain combines TRBV7-2 with TRBJ2-1; D call uncertain. V shed 3 bases and J shed 7 bases, with 10 bases lying between them. Germline-derived CDR1 and CDR2 are SGHTA and FQGNSA. The CDR3 is 13 residues long. CDR3 sequence reads: CASSFMGGNEQFF. CDR3 bases: TGTGCCAGCAGCTTTATGGGCGGTAATGAGCAGTTCTTC.

The chain joins TRBV11-2 to TRBJ2-7; 12 bases are a match to TRBD2. Germline V CDR1 and CDR2: SGHAT, FQNNGV. The V segment lost 5 bases and the J segment 0 bases; nucleotides outside the gene matches: 5. The CDR3 is 16 amino acids. The CDR3 protein is CASSATSGRYSYEQYF. CDR3 nucleotide sequence: TGTGCCAGCAGCGCCACTAGCGGGAGGTACTCCTACGAGCAGTACTTC.

This clonotype was counted many times. This chain joins TRBV6-1 and TRBJ1-2; no firm D call. CDR1 and CDR2 from the germline V gene are MNHNS and SASEGT. There are 15 residues in the CDR3. Trimming removed 0 bases from V and 3 bases from J, with 11 bases in between. The CDR3 loop reads CASSEAGAGYYGYTF. CDR3 nucleotides: TGTGCCAGCAGTGAAGCGGGTGCGGGGTACTATGGCTACACCTTC.

The sample holds many counts of this clonotype. The chain employs TRBV6-1 and TRBJ1-1; possibly TRBD1 for D (5 bases). The CDR3 is 14 amino acids. Germline V gene data show CDR1 as MNHNS and CDR2 as SASEGT. The V end was cut by 8 bases, the J end by 4 bases, with 17 bases between. This CDR3 reads CASVPLGGTTEAFF. Here the CDR3 DNA reads TGTGCCAGCGTGCCCCTCGGGGGGACCACTGAAGCTTTCTTT.

This clonotype was recorded many times. The chain joins TRBV28 to TRBJ2-1; the match to TRBD2 covers 8 bases. The CDR3 totals 15 residues. V shed 5 bases and J 3 bases; nucleotides not matched to a gene: 6. CDR1 is MDHEN and CDR2 is SYDVKM in the germline V gene. The CDR3 protein is CASSTKREYYNEQFF. CDR3 sequence (DNA): TGTGCCAGCAGTACAAAGCGGGAGTACTACAATGAGCAGTTCTTC.

This clonotype appeared a few times. The chain employs TRBV27 and TRBJ1-4, with a possible D match to TRBD1 (6 bases). The CDR3 totals 17 residues. Germline-derived CDR1 and CDR2 are MNHEY and SMNVEV (reference sequence). The V end was cut by 3 bases, the J end by 2 bases, with 16 bases between. The CDR3 here is CASSFIGGRWTNEKLFF. The CDR3 nucleotides read TGTGCCAGCAGTTTCATCGGGGGCAGGTGGACTAATGAAAAACTGTTTTTT.

This clonotype was counted ten times or more. The chain recombines TRBV13 with TRBJ2-5; D not certain. CDR3 size: 16 residues. V gave up 5 bases and J gave up 3 bases, with 19 bases separating them. Looked up from germline, CDR1 is PRHDT and CDR2 is FYEKMQ (reference sequence). This chain's CDR3 is CASSPRILGGEETQYF. The CDR3, as DNA: TGTGCCAGCAGCCCCCGAATTCTGGGCGGAGAAGAGACCCAGTACTTC.

This clonotype has a handful of counts. The J gene is TRBJ2-3, the V gene TRBV6-1; D gene ambiguous. This CDR3 region has 12 residues. The germline gives CDR1 MNHNS, CDR2 SASEGT. The germline V and J ends were trimmed by 6 bases and 5 bases, with 9 bases remaining between them. DNA for the CDR3: TGTGCCAGCAGATCCCAAGGAGATACGCAGTATTTT. As protein: CASRSQGDTQYF.

The J gene is TRBJ1-4, the V gene TRBV6-2 or TRBV6-3, with D possibly TRBD1 on 6 matching bases. CDR3 length: 13 amino acids. Germline CDR1 reads MNHEY; CDR2 reads SVGEGT. V gave up 2 bases and J gave up 7 bases, with 8 bases separating them. CDR3: CASSYQGREKLFF. DNA of the CDR3: TGTGCCAGCAGTTACCAGGGGCGTGAAAAACTGTTTTTT.